This is a list of T cell receptor beta chains from one sample in a study of blood T cell repertoires in COVID-19. Sequencing was performed with immunoSEQ multiplex PCR; in TCRdb, only in-frame clones are kept and a portion is missing. The sample lists about 270,000 clones; over 75% were seen once. Sequenced: peripheral blood. Every receptor here comes from a human donor in a cohort sampled during active COVID-19. Both conserved end residues are part of each CDR3. Fields, in order: CDR3 protein, CDR3 DNA, V gene, clone size, J gene, D gene. A D gene is named only where the DNA matches it firmly. Rows may omit the clone size; those that give it use once, few, many or a size class.

CASPGPLSSYEQYF | TGTGCCAGCCCCGGCCCACTATCCTCCTACGAGCAGTACTTC | TRBV21-1 | - | TRBJ2-7 | -
CASTRAGSNYGYTF | TGTGCCAGCACTAGGGCAGGGTCTAACTATGGCTACACCTTC | TRBV5-4 | - | TRBJ1-2 | -
CASSEGWTQNSPLHF | TGTGCCAGCAGTGAAGGTTGGACACAGAATTCACCCCTCCACTTT | TRBV25-1 | - | TRBJ1-6 | -
CASSSGGGPETQYF | TGTGCCAGCAGCTCCGGGGGGGGGCCGGAGACCCAGTACTTC | TRBV7-9 | - | TRBJ2-5 | TRBD2
CASSPAGAGPRPLHF | TGTGCCAGCTCACCAGCTGGGGCAGGGCCGAGACCCCTCCACTTT | TRBV18 | - | TRBJ1-6 | -
CASSLWGGKEYGYTF | TGTGCCAGCAGTTTATGGGGGGGGAAGGAATATGGCTACACCTTC | TRBV28 | - | TRBJ1-2 | -
CASRSARTRPYEQYF | TGTGCCAGCAGGTCTGCGCGTACTAGGCCCTACGAGCAGTACTTC | TRBV6-6 | once | TRBJ2-7 | -
CASSRPASGRAVDTQYF | TGCGCCAGCAGCCGCCCAGCTAGCGGGAGGGCCGTAGATACGCAGTATTTT | TRBV4-1 | - | TRBJ2-3 | TRBD2
CASSGTGGSPGNTIYF | TGTGCCAGCTCGGGGACAGGGGGCTCCCCTGGAAACACCATATATTTT | TRBV18 | - | TRBJ1-3 | TRBD1
CASSLDRSYEQYF | TGTGCCAGCAGCTTAGACAGGAGCTACGAGCAGTACTTC | TRBV11-1 | - | TRBJ2-7 | -
CASSYRGQDSPLHF | TGTGCCAGCAGTTACAGGGGGCAAGATTCACCCCTCCACTTT | TRBV6-4 | - | TRBJ1-6 | TRBD1
CASSHHIAGPTDTQYF | TGCGCCAGCAGCCACCATATAGCGGGGCCCACAGATACGCAGTATTTT | TRBV4-1 | - | TRBJ2-3 | TRBD2
CASSGQGVDEQYF | TGTGCCAGCAGTGGACAGGGAGTCGACGAGCAGTACTTC | TRBV12-3/TRBV12-4 | - | TRBJ2-7 | TRBD1
CASSLIWGGDYGYTF | TGTGCCAGCAGCTTGATTTGGGGAGGGGACTATGGCTACACCTTC | TRBV7-9 | - | TRBJ1-2 | -
CASSPSAGTSGRWTDTQYF | TGTGCCAGCAGTCCCTCCGCCGGGACTAGCGGGAGATGGACAGATACGCAGTATTTT | TRBV6-2/TRBV6-3 | - | TRBJ2-3 | TRBD2
CASSLDRSNYGYTF | TGTGCCAGCAGCTTGGACAGGTCTAACTATGGCTACACCTTC | TRBV5-4 | - | TRBJ1-2 | -
CASGRTAGRNEQFF | TGTGCCAGCGGAAGGACCGCGGGTAGAAATGAGCAGTTCTTC | TRBV2 | - | TRBJ2-1 | -
CASSRLAGDKKTQYF | TGTGCCAGCAGCAGACTAGCGGGAGATAAGAAGACCCAGTACTTC | TRBV5-6 | - | TRBJ2-5 | TRBD2
CASTTPGIGNEKLFF | TGTGCCAGCACAACCCCGGGTATTGGTAATGAAAAACTGTTTTTT | TRBV6-5 | - | TRBJ1-4 | -
CASSVGQGLGYTF | TGTGCCAGCAGTGTGGGACAGGGGCTTGGCTACACCTTC | TRBV2 | - | TRBJ1-2 | TRBD1
CASSGDSGREYNEQFF | TGTGCCAGCAGCGGAGACAGCGGGAGGGAGTACAATGAGCAGTTCTTC | TRBV9 | once | TRBJ2-1 | TRBD2
CATSDPRVGTVDTQYF | TGTGCCACCAGTGATCCGCGGGTTGGCACGGTAGATACGCAGTATTTT | TRBV24-1 | - | TRBJ2-3 | -